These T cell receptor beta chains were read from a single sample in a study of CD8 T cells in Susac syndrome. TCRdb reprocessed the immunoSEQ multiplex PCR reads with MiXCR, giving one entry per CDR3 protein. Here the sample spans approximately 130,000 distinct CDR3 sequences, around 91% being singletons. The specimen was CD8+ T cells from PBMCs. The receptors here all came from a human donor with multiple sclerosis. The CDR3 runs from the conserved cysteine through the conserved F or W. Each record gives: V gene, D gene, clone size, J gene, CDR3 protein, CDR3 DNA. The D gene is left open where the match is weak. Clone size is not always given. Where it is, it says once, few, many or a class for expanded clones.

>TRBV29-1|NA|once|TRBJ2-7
CSVGGFSYEQYF
TGCAGCGTGGGGGGTTTCTCCTACGAGCAGTACTTC
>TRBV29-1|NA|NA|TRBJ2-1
CSVEVDWGNLPDEQFF
TGCAGCGTTGAAGTTGACTGGGGGAACTTGCCGGATGAGCAGTTCTTC
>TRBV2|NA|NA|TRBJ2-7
CASSEGGPRYF
TGTGCCAGCAGTGAGGGGGGTCCCCGTTACTTC
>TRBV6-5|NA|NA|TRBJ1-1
CASGGGEHNTEAFF
TGTGCCAGCGGGGGTGGAGAACATAACACTGAAGCTTTCTTT
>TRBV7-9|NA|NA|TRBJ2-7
CASSSTVGREQYF
TGTGCCAGCAGCTCCACAGTCGGAAGGGAGCAGTACTTC
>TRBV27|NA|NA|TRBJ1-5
CASWGLGQPQHF
TGTGCCAGTTGGGGTTTGGGTCAGCCCCAGCATTTT
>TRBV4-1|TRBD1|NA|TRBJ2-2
CASSQAARDSYAGELFF
TGCGCCAGCAGCCAAGCTGCCCGGGACAGTTACGCCGGGGAGCTGTTTTTT
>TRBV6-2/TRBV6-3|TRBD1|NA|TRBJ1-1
CASVHRGATEAFF
TGTGCCAGCGTCCACAGGGGTGCCACTGAAGCTTTCTTT
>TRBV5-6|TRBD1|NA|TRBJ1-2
CASSTGTGGRGYTF
TGTGCCAGCAGCACCGGGACAGGGGGCCGTGGCTACACCTTC
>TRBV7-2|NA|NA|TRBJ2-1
CASREGTDNYNEQFF
TGTGCCAGCAGGGAAGGGACGGATAACTACAATGAGCAGTTCTTC
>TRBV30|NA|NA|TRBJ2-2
CAWSRRGDTGELFF
TGTGCCTGGAGTAGGAGGGGGGACACCGGGGAGCTGTTTTTT
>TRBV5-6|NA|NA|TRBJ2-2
CASSLGAVDTGELFF
TGTGCCAGCAGCCTGGGGGCCGTGGACACCGGGGAGCTGTTTTTT
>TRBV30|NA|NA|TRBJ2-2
CAWSVGTPTGELFF
TGTGCCTGGAGTGTAGGCACCCCCACCGGGGAGCTGTTTTTT
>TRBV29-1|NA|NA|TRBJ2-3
CSVVLPGLTQYF
TGCAGCGTTGTACTACCAGGTCTCACGCAGTATTTT
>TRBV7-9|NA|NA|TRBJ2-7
CASSDTTRDGIYEQYF
TGTGCCAGCAGTGATACGACCCGGGACGGAATCTACGAGCAGTACTTC
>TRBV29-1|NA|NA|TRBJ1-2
CSVEGGLQRGYTF
TGCAGCGTCGAAGGGGGACTCCAACGAGGCTACACCTTC
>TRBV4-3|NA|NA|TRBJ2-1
CASSQLARADEQFF
TGCGCCAGCAGCCAGCTAGCCCGGGCCGACGAGCAGTTCTTC
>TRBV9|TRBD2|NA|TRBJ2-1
CASSVGGGTGNEQFF
TGTGCCAGCAGCGTAGGGGGGGGAACTGGGAATGAGCAGTTCTTC
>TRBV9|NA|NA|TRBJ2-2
CASSVAPNTGELFF
TGTGCCAGCAGCGTAGCCCCGAACACCGGGGAGCTGTTTTTT
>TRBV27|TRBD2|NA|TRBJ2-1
CASSLAGVGNEQFF
TGTGCCAGCAGTTTAGCGGGAGTGGGAAATGAGCAGTTCTTC
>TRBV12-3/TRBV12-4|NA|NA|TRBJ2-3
CASSLSSLLEDTQYF
TGTGCCAGCAGTTTATCGAGTCTCCTGGAAGATACGCAGTATTTT
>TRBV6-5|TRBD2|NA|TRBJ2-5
CASSYSGLAGEAETQYF
TGTGCCAGCAGTTACTCTGGACTAGCGGGAGAGGCGGAGACCCAGTACTTC
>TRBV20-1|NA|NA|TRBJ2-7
CSASPSLYEQYF
TGCAGTGCTTCACCCTCCCTCTACGAGCAGTACTTC
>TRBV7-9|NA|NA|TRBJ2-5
CASSPRGGETQYF
TGTGCCAGCAGCCCCCGGGGAGGAGAGACCCAGTACTTC
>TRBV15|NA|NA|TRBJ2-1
CATSRTGSRSSYNEQFF
TGTGCCACCAGCAGAACAGGGTCCCGTAGCTCCTACAATGAGCAGTTCTTC
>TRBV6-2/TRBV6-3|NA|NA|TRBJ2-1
CASTLSGPYNEQFF
TGTGCCAGCACCCTTAGCGGCCCCTACAATGAGCAGTTCTTC
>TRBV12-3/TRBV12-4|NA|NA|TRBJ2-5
CASTPEAGETQYF
TGTGCCAGCACCCCTGAGGCGGGTGAGACCCAGTACTTC
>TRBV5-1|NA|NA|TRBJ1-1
CASSLGIGLGTEAFF
TGCGCCAGCAGCTTGGGGATCGGGTTGGGCACTGAAGCTTTCTTT
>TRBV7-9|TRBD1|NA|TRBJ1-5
CASSHGQGGNQPQHF
TGTGCCAGCAGCCACGGACAGGGAGGCAATCAGCCCCAGCATTTT
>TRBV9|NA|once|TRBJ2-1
CASSANPGLATSTAGNEQFF
TGTGCCAGCAGCGCAAACCCGGGACTCGCGACATCCACAGCGGGCAATGAGCAGTTCTTC
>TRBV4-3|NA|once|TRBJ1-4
CASSQDERQELGNEKLFF
TGCGCCAGCAGCCAAGATGAGAGACAGGAACTTGGTAATGAAAAACTGTTTTTT
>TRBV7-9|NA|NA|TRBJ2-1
CASSYFDSYNEQFF
TGTGCCAGCAGCTACTTCGATTCTTACAATGAGCAGTTCTTC
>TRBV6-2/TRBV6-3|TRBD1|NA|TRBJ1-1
CASSYSAGQGATEAFF
TGTGCCAGCAGTTACTCCGCGGGACAGGGGGCGACTGAAGCTTTCTTT
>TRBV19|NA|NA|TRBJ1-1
CASSATEAFF
TGTGCCAGTAGTGCAACTGAAGCTTTCTTT
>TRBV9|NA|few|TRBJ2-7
CASGTSAYEQYF
TGTGCCAGCGGGACTTCCGCCTACGAGCAGTACTTC
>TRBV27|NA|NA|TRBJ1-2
CASSDRTSYGYTF
TGTGCCAGCAGCGACAGGACAAGCTATGGCTACACCTTC
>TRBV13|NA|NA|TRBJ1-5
CASSAGNSPQHF
TGTGCCAGCAGCGCCGGGAACTCGCCCCAGCATTTT
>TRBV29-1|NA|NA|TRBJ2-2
CSVAATGELFF
TGCAGCGTTGCGGCAACCGGGGAGCTGTTTTTT
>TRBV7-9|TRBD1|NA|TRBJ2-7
CASSGGTGGLYEQYF
TGTGCCAGCAGCGGAGGGACAGGGGGTCTCTACGAGCAGTACTTC
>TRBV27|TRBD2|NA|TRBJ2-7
CASSLLAPITYEQYF
TGTGCCAGCAGCCTACTAGCGCCTATTACCTACGAGCAGTACTTC
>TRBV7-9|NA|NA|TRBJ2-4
CASSLARAGEGENIQYF
TGTGCCAGCAGCTTAGCGCGGGCAGGCGAGGGAGAAAACATTCAGTACTTC
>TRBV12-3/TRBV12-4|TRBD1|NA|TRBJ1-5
CASSFLQGAFQPQHF
TGTGCCAGCAGTTTCTTACAGGGGGCGTTTCAGCCCCAGCATTTT
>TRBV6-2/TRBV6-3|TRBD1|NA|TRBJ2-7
CASSAFGTGYYEQYF
TGTGCCAGCAGCGCCTTCGGGACAGGGTACTACGAGCAGTACTTC
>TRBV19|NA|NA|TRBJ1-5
CASSFRAGVQPQHF
TGTGCCAGTAGTTTTCGGGCAGGGGTTCAGCCCCAGCATTTT
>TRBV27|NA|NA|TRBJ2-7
CASSLEGAYYEQYF
TGTGCCAGCAGTTTAGAGGGCGCGTACTACGAGCAGTACTTC
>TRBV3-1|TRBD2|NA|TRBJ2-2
CASSQVEAGDTGELFF
TGTGCCAGCAGCCAAGTAGAAGCGGGAGACACCGGGGAGCTGTTTTTT